This entry concerns a single T cell receptor beta chain. Per the original data handling: By means of reference gene primer amplification, nucleated cell counts were estimated. Assay: immunoSEQ multiplex PCR; the TCRdb copy retains only in-frame clones and omits some. That table furnishes V, J and clone size, whereas the DNA furnished D and trimming. The sample holds some 260,000 clones; about 89% are singletons and the top ten take 8% to 10%. The CDR3 has 13 amino acids. Germline CDR1 LNHDA, CDR2 SQIVND (reference sequence). Trimming pared 8 bases from V and 5 bases from J, leaving 13 bases between. Recruits, aged roughly 18 to 95 years, lived in roughly 22 US areas. This entry comes from a study of blood T cell repertoires in COVID-19. As for the study in general: Acute and convalescent COVID-19 samples came from the United States, Italy and Spain.

Sequenced: PBMCs or T cells enriched from blood (not recorded which). V usage is TRBV19 and J usage is TRBJ1-5; D might be TRBD1 (6 bases). The TCR originated in a man aged 35 to 55 who had recovered from COVID-19. Here the CDR3 reads CASGAGAYQPQHF. The CDR3 coding sequence is TGTGCCAGTGGCGCAGGGGCTTATCAGCCCCAGCATTTT.